A single sample is the source of the 6 T cell receptor beta chains below, sequenced in a study of shared clonotypes between healthy human individuals. Some clones are missing from TCRdb's copy, which holds only in-frame ones; the method was immunoSEQ multiplex PCR. The data show under 1 million clones, around 96% seen once. CD45RO-negative CD8 cells positively selected for CCR7 made up the naive population, which excluded terminally differentiated effector memory CD45RA+ cells. The sequencing input was naive CD8+ T cells sorted from blood. The receptors here all came from a man aged 25 to 40 in good health.

The chain carries TRBV11-2 and TRBJ2-1, with D perhaps TRBD2 (6 bases). V gave up 0 bases and J gave up 7 bases, with 13 bases separating them. CDR3 length: 15 residues. The V gene's germline CDR1 is SGHAT and CDR2 FQNNGV. This chain's CDR3 is CASSLDWGGGNEQFF. The CDR3 DNA is TGTGCCAGCAGCTTAGATTGGGGAGGTGGGAATGAGCAGTTCTTC.

J is TRBJ2-7 and V is TRBV5-1; TRBD1 agrees at 7 bases. Per germline, CDR1 SGHRS and CDR2 YFSETQ. Trimming cost V 1 base and J 4 bases; bases outside gene matches: 5. The CDR3 is 14 amino acids. CDR3 DNA sequence: TGCGCCAGCAGCTTGTTAGGACAGGAATACGAGCAGTACTTC. Translating it yields CASSLLGQEYEQYF.

V and J are TRBV4-1 and TRBJ1-5; possibly TRBD1 for D (6 bases). The V end lost 0 bases, the J end lost 4 bases, and 13 bases lay between the germline ends. The germline V gene encodes CDR1 MGHRA and CDR2 YSYEKL. CDR3 length: 16 amino acids. The CDR3 loop reads CASSQDGDRRNQPQHF. For the CDR3, the DNA is TGCGCCAGCAGCCAAGATGGTGACAGGCGGAATCAGCCCCAGCATTTT.

This rearrangement joins TRBV29-1 to TRBJ1-2, with no clear D. Per germline, CDR1 SQVTM and CDR2 ANQGSEA. This CDR3 contains 11 residues. With 3 bases removed from V and 5 bases from J, the gap between germline ends came to 7 bases. Written as DNA, the CDR3 is TGCAGCGTTGAGGAGGATTATGGCTACACCTTC. Translation: CSVEEDYGYTF.

DNA of the CDR3: TGTGCCAGCAGTTGGTGGGAAACCGAGAACACCGGGGAGCTGTTTTTT. Translated: CASSWWETENTGELFF. This chain links TRBV27 with TRBJ2-2; D is unresolved. The germline V and J ends were trimmed by 4 bases and 1 base, with 13 bases remaining between them. The CDR3 sequence is 16 residues long. Per germline, CDR1 MNHEY and CDR2 SMNVEV (reference sequence).

A few counts support this clone. Other DNA sequences in this sample translate to the same CDR3. The rearrangement uses TRBV27 and TRBJ2-7; 9 nucleotides align to TRBD1. Germline CDR1 is MNHEY and CDR2 is SMNVEV (reference sequence). V gave up 5 bases and J gave up 3 bases; unmatched junction bases: 5. The CDR3 contains 14 residues. CDR3 protein: CASSPGTGFYEQYF. The CDR3, as DNA: TGTGCCAGCAGTCCTGGGACAGGGTTCTACGAGCAGTACTTC.